A selection of T cell receptor beta chains follows, all from one sample in a study of T-cell memory formation after mild COVID-19. Each CDR3 protein is one row after TCRdb ran MiXCR on the 5' RACE reads. The repertoire holds approximately 60,000 distinct CDR3 sequences, approximately 9% seen once, with 1.1% in the top ten. Sequenced material: PBMCs or a T cell subset sorted from them (not recorded which). Receptors originate from a man aged 18 to 29 who had mild COVID-19 (a few samples of this study predate the infection). Cell type and time point are not known. Both conserved end residues are part of each CDR3. D genes are given only for firm matches. Only some rows state a clone size, as once, few, many or a class for expanded clones.

d_gene: .; v_gene: TRBV12-3/TRBV12-4; abundance: few; j_gene: TRBJ2-3; CDR3aa: CASSLITLVGTDTQYF; CDR3nt: TGTGCCAGCAGTTTAATCACCCTCGTCGGAACAGATACGCAGTATTTT
d_gene: .; v_gene: TRBV27; abundance: few; j_gene: TRBJ2-2; CDR3aa: CASSPSGGYTGELFF; CDR3nt: TGTGCCAGCAGTCCTTCGGGGGGCTATACCGGGGAGCTGTTTTTT
d_gene: TRBD2; v_gene: TRBV5-1; abundance: few; j_gene: TRBJ2-3; CDR3aa: CASSLRTSGGRTDTQYF; CDR3nt: TGCGCCAGCAGCTTAAGGACTAGCGGGGGTCGCACAGATACGCAGTATTTT
d_gene: .; v_gene: TRBV12-3/TRBV12-4; abundance: .; j_gene: TRBJ2-3; CDR3aa: CASKTDSTTDTQYF; CDR3nt: TGTGCCAGCAAAACGGACAGCACCACAGATACGCAGTATTTT
d_gene: .; v_gene: TRBV9; abundance: .; j_gene: TRBJ1-1; CDR3aa: CASSVEAVDTEAFF; CDR3nt: TGTGCCAGCAGCGTAGAAGCGGTCGACACTGAAGCTTTCTTT
d_gene: TRBD1; v_gene: TRBV28; abundance: few; j_gene: TRBJ2-2; CDR3aa: CASSSDRSWELFF; CDR3nt: TGTGCCAGCAGTTCGGACAGGTCGTGGGAGCTGTTTTTT
d_gene: .; v_gene: TRBV9; abundance: few; j_gene: TRBJ1-6; CDR3aa: CASSPWGAGSPLHF; CDR3nt: TGTGCCAGCAGCCCTTGGGGGGCAGGATCACCCCTCCACTTT
d_gene: .; v_gene: TRBV10-3; abundance: medium-sized; j_gene: TRBJ2-3; CDR3aa: CAISDPGTRTDTQYF; CDR3nt: TGTGCCATCAGTGACCCCGGGACCCGAACAGATACGCAGTATTTT
d_gene: .; v_gene: TRBV7-2; abundance: .; j_gene: TRBJ2-1; CDR3aa: CASSSIGTQQFF; CDR3nt: TGTGCCAGCAGCTCCATCGGGACACAACAGTTCTTC
d_gene: TRBD2; v_gene: TRBV7-2; abundance: few; j_gene: TRBJ2-5; CDR3aa: CASSHGGLYSGGETQYF; CDR3nt: TGTGCCAGCAGCCATGGGGGCCTGTATAGCGGGGGAGAGACCCAGTACTTC
d_gene: .; v_gene: TRBV28; abundance: .; j_gene: TRBJ2-3; CDR3aa: CASTRGDRRTDTQYF; CDR3nt: TGTGCCAGCACCCGAGGGGACCGTCGCACAGATACGCAGTATTTT
d_gene: .; v_gene: TRBV7-9; abundance: .; j_gene: TRBJ1-1; CDR3aa: CASSYVRDGNTEAFF; CDR3nt: TGTGCCAGCAGCTACGTAAGGGACGGGAACACTGAAGCTTTCTTT
d_gene: .; v_gene: TRBV20-1; abundance: few; j_gene: TRBJ1-5; CDR3aa: CSAIQGPYSNQPQHF; CDR3nt: TGCAGTGCCATCCAGGGTCCTTATAGCAATCAGCCCCAGCATTTT
d_gene: TRBD2; v_gene: TRBV2; abundance: few; j_gene: TRBJ2-1; CDR3aa: CASRPQTSGGARQFF; CDR3nt: TGTGCCAGCAGACCACAGACTAGCGGGGGGGCCAGGCAGTTCTTC
d_gene: .; v_gene: TRBV7-9; abundance: many; j_gene: TRBJ1-2; CDR3aa: CASSLPGHGYTF; CDR3nt: TGTGCCAGCAGCTTACCAGGGCATGGCTACACCTTC
d_gene: .; v_gene: TRBV7-2; abundance: few; j_gene: TRBJ1-2; CDR3aa: CASSLEGPWEAGYTF; CDR3nt: TGTGCCAGCAGCTTAGAAGGCCCGTGGGAGGCTGGCTACACCTTC
d_gene: TRBD2; v_gene: TRBV7-2; abundance: many; j_gene: TRBJ2-2; CDR3aa: CASSLAASGTGELFF; CDR3nt: TGTGCCAGCAGCCTCGCGGCTAGCGGCACCGGGGAGCTGTTTTTT
d_gene: .; v_gene: TRBV7-9; abundance: .; j_gene: TRBJ1-5; CDR3aa: CASSPFGDGQPQHF; CDR3nt: TGTGCCAGCAGCCCCTTCGGGGACGGTCAGCCCCAGCATTTT